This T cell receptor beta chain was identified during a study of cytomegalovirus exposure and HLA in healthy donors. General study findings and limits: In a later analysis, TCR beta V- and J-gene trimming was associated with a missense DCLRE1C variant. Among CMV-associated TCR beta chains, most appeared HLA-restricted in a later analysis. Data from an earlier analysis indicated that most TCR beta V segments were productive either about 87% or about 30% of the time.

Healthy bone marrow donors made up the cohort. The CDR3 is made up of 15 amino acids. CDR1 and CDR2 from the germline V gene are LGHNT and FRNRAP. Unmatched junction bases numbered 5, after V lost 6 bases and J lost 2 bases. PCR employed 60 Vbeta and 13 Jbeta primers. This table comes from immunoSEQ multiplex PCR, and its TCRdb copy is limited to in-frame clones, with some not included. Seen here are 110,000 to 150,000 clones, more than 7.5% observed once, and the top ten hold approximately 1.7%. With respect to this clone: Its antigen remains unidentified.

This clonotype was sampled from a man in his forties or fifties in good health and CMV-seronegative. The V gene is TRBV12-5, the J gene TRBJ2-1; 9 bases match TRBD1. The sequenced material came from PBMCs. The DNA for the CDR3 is TGTGCTAGTGGCTTAGGACAGGGGACCTACAATGAGCAGTTCTTC. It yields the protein CASGLGQGTYNEQFF.